The next 2 T cell receptor beta chains were all read from a single sample in a study of tissue T cells after allogeneic stem cell transplantation. Produced via immunoSEQ multiplex PCR; TCRdb's table is partial and in-frame only. Among roughly 21,000 clones listed, approximately 69% were seen once. The specimen sequenced was blood. These receptor sequences come from a female BALB/c mouse in good health. Strain haplotype (MHC): H2-d.

Only a few counts were recorded for this clone. Gene names refer to mouse genes. The sequence runs out 1 residue before the end of the CDR3; the remainder is reconstructed from the germline J gene. The V gene is TRBV13-2, the J gene TRBJ2-7; D gene unclear. V lost 2 bases and J lost 0, with 6 bases in between. This CDR3 has 13 amino acids. Germline-derived CDR1 and CDR2 are NNHNN and SYGAGS (reference sequence). The chain's CDR3 is CASGDMFSYEQYF. CDR3 DNA, as far as it was read: TGTGCCAGCGGTGACATGTTCTCCTATGAACAGTAC.

In its sample, this clone was seen once. Gene and germline names: mouse. The CDR3 goes on 1 residue after the read ends, and that part is filled in from the germline J gene. This chain connects TRBV5 to TRBJ2-3, with D perhaps given as TRBD1 or TRBD2 (6 bases each). CDR3 length: 14 amino acids. V lost 0 bases to trimming and J lost 6 bases, with 10 bases between them. From germline, CDR1 is LGHNA and CDR2 YNLKQL (reference sequence). CDR3 bases read: TGTGCCAGCAGCCAAGAAGGCGGGGGCGAAACGCTGTAT. Its protein is CASSQEGGGETLY. Given in full, the CDR3 is CASSQEGGGETLYF.